A single sample is the source of the 9 T cell receptor beta chains below, sequenced in a study of blood T cells in healthy people across ages. Combining a sample-barcoded 5' primer with a J-beta primer mix, a second PCR ran for roughly 6 to 12 cycles. TCRdb fed the 5' RACE reads into MiXCR, producing one record per CDR3 protein. The table has some 1 million distinct CDR3 sequences, more than 40% seen once. The specimen sequenced was blood. The source of these receptors is a woman aged 60-75 years in good health.

The rearrangement joins TRBV5-1 to TRBJ1-6; D remains ambiguous. Germline V gives CDR1 SGHRS, CDR2 YFSETQ. V lost 4 bases and J lost 7, with 6 bases in between. This CDR3 region has 12 residues. The CDR3 protein is CASSRENSPLHF. As DNA, the CDR3 is TGCGCCAGCAGCCGGGAGAATTCACCCCTCCACTTT.

This clonotype has more than one count but fewer than ten. The chain has TRBV20-1 and TRBJ2-1; 8 bases agree with TRBD2. Per germline, CDR1 DFQATT and CDR2 SNEGSKA (reference sequence). The CDR3 contains 16 residues. Losses at the gene ends were 4 bases for V and 1 base for J; bases not matched to a gene: 9. The CDR3 DNA reads TGCAGTGCTAACCCCGGAGCGGGAGCATCCTACAATGAGCAGTTCTTC. This sequence encodes CSANPGAGASYNEQFF.

The table lists this clonotype with a few counts. The chain has TRBV7-9 and TRBJ1-1; D is unclear. Germline CDR1 and CDR2: SEHNR and FQNEAQ (reference sequence). Deletions cut 6 bases from V and 0 bases from J, with 5 bases between. The CDR3 consists of 12 residues. CDR3 DNA: TGTGCCAGCAGTCGACTGAACACTGAAGCTTTCTTT. Translation gives CASSRLNTEAFF.

This chain connects TRBV7-3 to TRBJ2-1; TRBD2 matches at 9 bases. This CDR3 is built from 16 residues. V gave up 1 base and J gave up 6 bases; unmatched junction bases: 7. Germline values: CDR1 SGHTA, CDR2 FQGTGA. CDR3 coding DNA: TGTGCCAGCAGCTTAATAAGGGGCGGGAGGGGCAATGAGCAGTTCTTC. Translated: CASSLIRGGRGNEQFF. The whole variable domain, filled in from reference TRBV7-3 and TRBJ2-1, reads GAGVSQTPSNKVTEKGKYVELRCDPISGHTALYWYRQSLGQGPEFLIYFQGTGAADDSGLPNDRFFAVRPEGSVSTLKIQRTERGDSAVYLCASSLIRGGRGNEQFFGPGTRLTVL.

The CDR3 DNA sequence: TGCAGTGCTAGAGATCCCCTTTGGGACAGGGGTGCAGATACGCAGTATTTT. Its protein product is CSARDPLWDRGADTQYF. The chain employs TRBV20-1 and TRBJ2-3; 10 bases agree with TRBD1. CDR1 DFQATT and CDR2 SNEGSKA come from the germline V gene (reference sequence). The V and J ends lost 0 bases and 4 bases, in that order; junction bases with no gene match: 10. CDR3 length: 17 amino acids.

The chain links TRBV6-4 to TRBJ1-2; TRBD1 is a possible D gene (6 bases). The germline CDR1 and CDR2 sequences are MRHNA and SNTAGT. The ends were cut back, 4 bases at V and 7 bases at J, with 16 bases in the middle. CDR3 length: 14 residues. CDR3 nucleotides: TGTGCCAGCAGTGTGGTGACAGGTGATGGTGGCTACACCTTC. It translates to CASSVVTGDGGYTF.

Note on this clonotype: One junction end disagrees with the germline gene, perhaps due to a read error. This chain links TRBV27 with TRBJ2-4, with unresolved D. The DNA end is more similar to TRBJ2-7, so the J call may be wrong. CDR1 is MNHEY and CDR2 is SMNVEV in the germline V gene (reference sequence). The CDR3 consists of 13 residues. Here the CDR3 reads CASSSGNGHEQYF. CDR3 nucleotide sequence: TGTGCTAGCAGTAGTGGGAACGGCCACGAGCAGTACTTC.

The CDR3 bases are TGTGCTAGTGGTCTTCCGGGACAGGAGACAGGGTCGTGTGAGCCCCAGCATTTT. Its protein product is CASGLPGQETGSCEPQHF. The gene calls are TRBV12-5 and TRBJ1-5; 8 nucleotides line up with TRBD1. Germline V gene lookup returns CDR1 LGHNT and CDR2 FRNRAP. J lost 8 bases, V lost 5 bases, and 20 bases had no gene match. The CDR3 has 18 residues.

The V gene is TRBV10-3, the J gene TRBJ2-3, with 8 bases that match TRBD1. CDR1 and CDR2 (germline): ENHRY, SYGVKD. V lost 3 bases, J lost 5 bases, and 4 bases stayed unmatched. The CDR3 is made up of 14 amino acids. CDR3 bases: TGTGCCATCAGTGACAGGGGGCAGGGAGATACGCAGTATTTT. Protein product: CAISDRGQGDTQYF.